This TCR beta chain was retrieved from a study of PD-1 blockade in classical Hodgkin lymphoma. Study-level background: Administration of nivolumab to patients was at 3 mg/kg intravenously every 2 weeks.

Germline loops: CDR1 SGHTA, CDR2 FQGNSA. Unmatched junction bases numbered 6, after V lost 1 base and J lost 5 bases. The CDR3 loop spans 15 amino acids. Time point in this sample: cycle 4 day 1 (C4D1), after 6 weeks of nivolumab. Patients all relapsed after autologous stem cell transplantation, and there was variation in brentuximab vedotin exposure. Negative magnetic selection isolated CD4+ T cells from thawed PBMCs. Study conclusions and caveats: Newly diagnosed patients were reported to exhibit reduced baseline TCR diversity relative to healthy donors. With respect to the repertoire differences, their causes, possibly disease activity or prior therapy, remain undefined. By C4D1, diversity of CD4+ TCRs had risen significantly, whereas that of CD8+ TCRs had not.

Concerning this clone: Its target is unknown.

TCRdb's copy holds only in-frame clones and misses some; the assay was immunoSEQ multiplex PCR. The profile shows approximately 20,000 clones, roughly 83% of them singletons. This chain joins TRBV7-2 and TRBJ2-5; 8 nucleotides match TRBD2. This receptor was obtained from a human donor with classical Hodgkin lymphoma. Sequencing was performed on CD4+ T cells from blood, taken before the fourth cycle of nivolumab. As DNA, the CDR3 is TGTGCCAGCAGCTTAGATAGCGGGAAGTTGGAGACCCAGTACTTC. Encoded protein: CASSLDSGKLETQYF.